Reported below is one TCR beta chain. Its antigen is unidentified. These data are taken from a study of CD4 T cells in relation to SARS-CoV-2 and coronaviruses. Only in-frame clones appear in the TCRdb table, and some are missing; sequencing was by immunoSEQ multiplex PCR. Of over 20,000 clones in the sample, 60% to 85% were seen once. The V gene's germline CDR1 is KGHSH and CDR2 LQKENI. CDR3 length: 16 amino acids. Trimming removed 2 bases from V and 6 bases from J; junction bases left unmatched: 9. Before the COVID-19 pandemic, during about 2010-2018, CD4+ T cells were taken from unexposed donors. The cells were cultured for 10 days before CD4+ T cells were isolated. On days 3 and 7, cultures got half fresh IL-2 medium.

V usage is TRBV18 and J usage is TRBJ1-5, with TRBD1 matching over 8 bases. The sequence derives from a human donor in good health. The sequencing input was CD4+ T cells from PBMCs, cultured in vitro. CDR3 DNA sequence: TGTGCCAGCTCACCAGTTCCCACAGGGGGAGGTCAGCCCCAGCATTTT. Translated, it gives CASSPVPTGGGQPQHF.